This passage covers 13 T cell receptor beta chains from one sample sequenced in a study of blood T cells in healthy people across ages. A second PCR, run for about 7 to 11 cycles, used a sample-barcoded 5' primer plus a J-beta primer mix. Via MiXCR, TCRdb re-called the 5' RACE reads, giving one row per CDR3 protein. The table lists about 510,000 distinct CDR3 sequences, around 27% of them singletons. The sample was also reused in another study, on T cells of mothers and their children.

The sample was blood. These receptors all stem from a boy younger than 10 in good health.

The chain joins TRBV7-9 to TRBJ2-5; either TRBD1 or TRBD2 may supply D (6 bases each). Germline loops: CDR1 SEHNR, CDR2 FQNEAQ (reference sequence). The CDR3 totals 14 residues. V gave up 0 bases and J gave up 5 bases, with 10 bases separating them. The CDR3 spells CASSLASGAETQYF. CDR3 DNA sequence: TGTGCCAGCAGCTTAGCGTCGGGGGCTGAGACCCAGTACTTC. Variable domain in full (rest from reference TRBV7-9 and TRBJ2-5): DTGVSQNPRHKITKRGQNVTFRCDPISEHNRLYWYRQTLGQGPEFLTYFQNEAQLEKSRLLSDRFSAERPKGSFSTLEIQRTEQGDSAMYLCASSLASGAETQYFGPGTRLLVL.

This sequence joins TRBV12-3 or TRBV12-4 and TRBJ2-1; either TRBD1 or TRBD2 may supply D (6 bases each). The CDR3 runs to 15 residues. V was pared by 5 bases and J by 7 bases, with 18 bases between. The CDR3: CASSLSGATSNEQFF. The DNA of the CDR3 is TGTGCCAGCAGTCTCTCGGGGGCTACTTCAAATGAGCAGTTCTTC.

This clonotype was detected many times. The V and J genes are TRBV29-1 and TRBJ1-4; no clear D gene. V lost 6 bases and J 5 bases, leaving 10 bases between the germline ends. The CDR3 is 12 amino acids. Germline CDR1 SQVTM, CDR2 ANQGSEA. CDR3 sequence: CSVRDPNEKLFF. In DNA, the CDR3 is TGCAGCGTCCGCGACCCCAATGAAAAACTGTTTTTT.

The chain has TRBV18 and TRBJ1-2, with a possible D match to TRBD1 (5 bases). The CDR3 runs 17 residues. The V and J ends lost 1 base and 7 bases respectively, with 22 bases between them. Per the germline V gene, CDR1 is KGHSH and CDR2 is LQKENI. Written as DNA, the CDR3 is TGTGCCAGCTCACCACGAAATAAAGGAGGGGAGATGGGTGGCTACACCTTC. It yields the protein CASSPRNKGGEMGGYTF.

This clonotype was counted between two and nine times. The chain links TRBV10-2 to TRBJ1-4; 8 nucleotides agree with TRBD1. Germline V gene data show CDR1 as WSHSY and CDR2 as SAAADI. V lost 0 bases to trimming and J lost 7 bases; unmatched junction nucleotides: 4. There are 15 residues in the CDR3. The DNA for the CDR3 is TGCGCCAGCAGTGAGTCGCAGGGGGCAAGTGAAAAACTGTTTTTT. Its translation is CASSESQGASEKLFF.

The chain combines TRBV24-1 with TRBJ2-7, with 7 nucleotides matching TRBD1. Germline V gene sequence: CDR1 KGHDR, CDR2 SFDVKD. The CDR3 totals 16 residues. V trimming: 0 bases; J trimming: 4 bases; junction bases outside the gene matches: 8. CDR3 coding DNA: TGTGCCACCAGTGATTTGAGCCGGACAGGCCTTTACGAGCAGTACTTC. It encodes CATSDLSRTGLYEQYF.

In its sample, this clonotype was seen a few times. V gene TRBV20-1 combines with J gene TRBJ1-2, with TRBD1 matching 8 bases. In germline, CDR1 is DFQATT, CDR2 SNEGSKA (reference sequence). CDR3 length: 13 residues. Germline trimming cut 2 bases from V and 3 bases from J; bases unmatched to any gene: 2. The CDR3 loop reads CSARKDRDYGYTF. The CDR3 bases are TGCAGTGCTAGAAAGGACAGGGACTATGGCTACACCTTC.

The rearrangement uses TRBV11-2 and TRBJ1-4; weak D call: TRBD1 (5 bases). The CDR3 covers 16 residues. Germline loops: CDR1 SGHAT, CDR2 FQNNGV. V dropped 4 bases and J dropped 0 bases, with 12 bases sitting between them. The CDR3 nucleotides read TGTGCCAGCAGCTCTATTAGGGGTTCAACTAATGAAAAACTGTTTTTT. It codes for CASSSIRGSTNEKLFF.

A word on this clonotype: One junction end does not reproduce the germline sequence, and a read error may be involved. V usage is TRBV7-9 and J usage is TRBJ1-1; 8 bases match TRBD1. Per germline, CDR1 SEHNR and CDR2 FQNEAQ (reference sequence). The CDR3 spans 14 residues. CDR3 protein: CASSVAATGGGAFF. The CDR3 nucleotides read TGTGCCAGCAGCGTAGCTGCTACAGGGGGGGGAGCTTTCTTT. The variable domain in full, with the rest retrieved from reference TRBV7-9 and TRBJ1-1, is DTGVSQNPRHKITKRGQNVTFRCDPISEHNRLYWYRQTLGQGPEFLTYFQNEAQLEKSRLLSDRFSAERPKGSFSTLEIQRTEQGDSAMYLCASSVAATGGGAFFGQGTRLTVV.

This sequence joins TRBV27 and TRBJ2-7; D unclear. The CDR3 spans 16 residues. Germline CDR1 reads MNHEY; CDR2 reads SMNVEV (reference sequence). V gave up 0 bases and J gave up 4 bases, with 16 bases separating them. This CDR3 reads CASSLSRGVWAYEQYF. The CDR3 DNA follows: TGTGCCAGCAGTTTATCCCGCGGTGTTTGGGCTTACGAGCAGTACTTC.

V gene TRBV24-1 combines with J gene TRBJ2-3; 8 bases fit TRBD1. This CDR3 contains 16 residues. CDR1 and CDR2 (germline): KGHDR, SFDVKD. V lost 4 bases and J lost 4; bases outside the gene matches: 9. CDR3 sequence (DNA): TGTGCCACCAGTGACCAGACAGGGGATGGTTCAGATACGCAGTATTTT. Its translation: CATSDQTGDGSDTQYF.

This clonotype was seen only a few times. The J gene is TRBJ1-6, the V gene TRBV6-2 or TRBV6-3; D remains ambiguous. V was pared by 5 bases and J by 7 bases, with 12 bases between. Germline CDR1 reads MNHEY; CDR2 reads SVGEGT. This CDR3 is 14 amino acids long. This chain's CDR3 is CASSPGQENSPLHF. The CDR3 region has the DNA TGTGCCAGCAGTCCCGGCCAGGAGAATTCACCCCTCCACTTT.

The V and J genes are TRBV5-1 and TRBJ2-5, with D possibly matching TRBD2 (6 bases). V lost 1 base, J lost 5 bases, and 12 bases lay in between. The CDR3 totals 14 residues. Germline CDR1 reads SGHRS; CDR2 reads YFSETQ. The CDR3 nucleotides read TGCGCCAGCAGCTTGTTTACTAGCTGGGAGACCCAGTACTTC. Its protein is CASSLFTSWETQYF.